This T cell receptor (beta chain) was identified during a study of identifying expanded T cells in peripheral blood. Here immunoSEQ multiplex PCR was the method, and the copy in TCRdb shows in-frame clones only, minus some. Of 100,000 to 150,000 clones listed, over 65% are singletons. Collection occurred without any documented infections or immune events in donors. Study results and limitations: Across healthy donors, higher total template counts meant significantly greater approximately two-week count variance. Differentially abundant clones: approximately 1.3 between replicates, around 17 at approximately 13 days, over 18 at four.

A note on this clone: Its target is not known.

CDR3 length: 13 residues. The V gene lost 3 bases and the J gene lost 7 bases, with 12 bases spanning the gap. CDR1 and CDR2 (germline): GTSNPN, SVGIG (reference sequence). The TCR was taken from a person aged 18 to 70 in good health. Sequenced: blood. The chain carries TRBV30 and TRBJ1-4, with D unresolved. CDR3 residues: CAWSRSTSEKLFF. The CDR3 DNA is TGTGCCTGGAGCCGCAGTACTTCTGAAAAACTGTTTTTT.